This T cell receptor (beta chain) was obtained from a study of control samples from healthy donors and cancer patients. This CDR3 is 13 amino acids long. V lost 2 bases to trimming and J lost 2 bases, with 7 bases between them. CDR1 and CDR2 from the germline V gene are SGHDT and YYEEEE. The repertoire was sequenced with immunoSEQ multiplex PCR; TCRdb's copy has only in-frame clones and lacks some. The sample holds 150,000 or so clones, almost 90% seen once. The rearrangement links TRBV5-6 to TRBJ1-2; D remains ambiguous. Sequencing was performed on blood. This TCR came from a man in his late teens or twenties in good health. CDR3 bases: TGTGCCAGCAGCTTCCAGGCAAACTATGGCTACACCTTC. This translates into CASSFQANYGYTF.